This T cell receptor beta chain stems from a study of blood T cell repertoires in COVID-19. Clones were read by immunoSEQ multiplex PCR, and TCRdb kept only the in-frame ones, dropping some. The top ten hold around 0.98% of the sample, which has some 300,000 clones, 90% seen once. The CDR3 loop spans 15 amino acids. V was trimmed by 4 bases and J by 4 bases, leaving 16 bases between them. Germline loops: CDR1 SGHTA, CDR2 FQGTGA. The rearrangement uses TRBV7-3 and TRBJ1-2; D perhaps matches TRBD1 (5 bases). The material sequenced was peripheral blood. This clonotype was sampled from a woman in her thirties or forties with COVID-19, enrolled during active disease. The CDR3 nucleotides read TGTGCCAGCAGCTCCAGTACCGGGACTGTCTATGGCTACACCTTC. The encoded protein is CASSSSTGTVYGYTF.